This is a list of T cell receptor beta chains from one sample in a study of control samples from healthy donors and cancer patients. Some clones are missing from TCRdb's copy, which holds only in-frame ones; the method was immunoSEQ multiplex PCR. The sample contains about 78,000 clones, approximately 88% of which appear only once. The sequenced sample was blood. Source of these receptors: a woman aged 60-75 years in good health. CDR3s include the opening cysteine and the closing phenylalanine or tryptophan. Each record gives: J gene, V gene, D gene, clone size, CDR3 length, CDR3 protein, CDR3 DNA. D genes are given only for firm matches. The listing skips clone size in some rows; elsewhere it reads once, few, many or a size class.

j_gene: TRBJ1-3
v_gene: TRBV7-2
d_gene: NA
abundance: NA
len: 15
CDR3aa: CASSRNRVSGNTIYF
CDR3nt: TGTGCCAGCAGTAGAAACAGGGTCTCTGGAAACACCATATATTTT

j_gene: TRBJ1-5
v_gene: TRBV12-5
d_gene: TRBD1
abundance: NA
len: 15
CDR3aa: CASGLVGQGGQPQHF
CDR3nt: TGTGCTAGTGGTTTGGTTGGACAGGGAGGCCAGCCCCAGCATTTT

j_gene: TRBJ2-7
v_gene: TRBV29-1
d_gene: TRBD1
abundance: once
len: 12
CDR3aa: CSARGQGGEQYF
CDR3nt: TGCAGCGCCCGGGGACAGGGAGGCGAGCAGTACTTC

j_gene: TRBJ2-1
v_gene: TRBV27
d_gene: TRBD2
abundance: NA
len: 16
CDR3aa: CASSSAGLARTNEQFF
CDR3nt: TGTGCCAGCAGTTCCGCGGGACTAGCGAGAACCAATGAGCAGTTCTTC

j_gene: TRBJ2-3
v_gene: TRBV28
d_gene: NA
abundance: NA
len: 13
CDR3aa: CASSLVAGGSGYF
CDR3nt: NA

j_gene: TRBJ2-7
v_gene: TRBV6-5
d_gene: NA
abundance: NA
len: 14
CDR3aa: CASKEGQTRYEQYF
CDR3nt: TGTGCCAGCAAGGAGGGCCAAACGAGATACGAGCAGTACTTC

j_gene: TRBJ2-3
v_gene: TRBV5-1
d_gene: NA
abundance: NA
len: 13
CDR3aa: CASSSGQGDTQYF
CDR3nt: TGCGCCAGCAGCTCAGGGCAGGGGGATACGCAGTATTTT

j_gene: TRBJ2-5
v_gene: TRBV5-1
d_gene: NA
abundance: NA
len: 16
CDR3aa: CASSSPRDSGRETQYF
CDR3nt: TGCGCCAGCAGCTCCCCGCGTGACTCGGGGCGGGAGACCCAGTACTTC

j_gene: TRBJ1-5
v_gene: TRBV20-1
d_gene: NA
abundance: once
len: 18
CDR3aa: CSASPLGEAQYSNQPQHF
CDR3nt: TGCAGTGCTAGTCCCTTAGGGGAGGCCCAATATAGCAATCAGCCCCAGCATTTT

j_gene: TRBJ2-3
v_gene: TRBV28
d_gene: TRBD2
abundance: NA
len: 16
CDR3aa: CASTPPGIAGGDTQYF
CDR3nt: TGTGCCAGCACCCCTCCGGGAATAGCGGGAGGAGATACGCAGTATTTT

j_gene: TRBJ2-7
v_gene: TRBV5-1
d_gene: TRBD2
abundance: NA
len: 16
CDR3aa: CASSLEVWGGSGEQYF
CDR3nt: TGCGCCAGCAGCTTGGAGGTTTGGGGGGGATCCGGCGAGCAGTACTTC

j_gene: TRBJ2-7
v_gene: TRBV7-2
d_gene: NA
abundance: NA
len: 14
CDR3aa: CASSLGSPAYEQYF
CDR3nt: TGTGCCAGCAGCTTAGGGTCCCCAGCCTACGAGCAGTACTTC

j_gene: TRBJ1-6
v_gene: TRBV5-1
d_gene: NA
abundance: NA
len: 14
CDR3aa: CASSSDSINSPLHF
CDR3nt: TGCGCCAGCAGCTCCGACAGCATCAATTCACCCCTCCACTTT

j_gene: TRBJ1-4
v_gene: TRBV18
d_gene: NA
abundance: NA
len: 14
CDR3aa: CASSPGQINEKLFF
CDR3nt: TGTGCCAGCTCACCTGGACAGATTAATGAAAAACTGTTTTTT

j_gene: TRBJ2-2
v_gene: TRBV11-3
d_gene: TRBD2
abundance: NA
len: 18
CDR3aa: CASSFLPGAGPNTGELFF
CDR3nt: TGTGCCAGCAGCTTCCTCCCGGGAGCGGGGCCGAACACCGGGGAGCTGTTTTTT

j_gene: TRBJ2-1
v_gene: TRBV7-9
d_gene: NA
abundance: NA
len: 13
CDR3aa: CASSLGGYSEQFF
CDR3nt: TGTGCCAGCAGCTTAGGGGGGTACAGTGAGCAGTTCTTC

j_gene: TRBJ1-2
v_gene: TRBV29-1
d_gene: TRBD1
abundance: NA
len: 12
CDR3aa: CSVYTGDYGYTF
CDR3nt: TGCAGCGTTTACACAGGGGACTATGGCTACACCTTC

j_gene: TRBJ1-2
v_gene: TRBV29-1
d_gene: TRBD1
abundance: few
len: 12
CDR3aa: CSAGTAVYGYTF
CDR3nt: TGCAGCGCTGGGACAGCTGTTTACGGCTACACCTTC

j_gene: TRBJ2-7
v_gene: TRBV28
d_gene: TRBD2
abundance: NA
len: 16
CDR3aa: CASSLRLAGEAYEQYF
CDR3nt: TGTGCCAGCAGTTTAAGACTAGCGGGAGAGGCCTACGAGCAGTACTTC

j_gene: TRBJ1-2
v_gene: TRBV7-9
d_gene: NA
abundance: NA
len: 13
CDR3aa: CASSLGASLGYTF
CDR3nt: TGTGCCAGCAGCTTAGGGGCCTCACTAGGCTACACCTTC

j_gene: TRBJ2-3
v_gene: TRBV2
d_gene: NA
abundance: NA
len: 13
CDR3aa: CASSEDSGDTQYF
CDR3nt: TGTGCCAGCAGTGAGGATTCTGGAGATACGCAGTATTTT

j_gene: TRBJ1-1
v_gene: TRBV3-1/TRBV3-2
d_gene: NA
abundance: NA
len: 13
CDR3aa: CASSQDGRIKAFF
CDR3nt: TGTGCCAGCAGCCAAGACGGGCGAATAAAAGCTTTCTTT

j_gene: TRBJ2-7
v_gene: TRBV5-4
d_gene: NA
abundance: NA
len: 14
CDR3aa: CASSREQGRYEQYF
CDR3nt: TGTGCCAGCAGCCGAGAACAGGGCCGTTACGAGCAGTACTTC

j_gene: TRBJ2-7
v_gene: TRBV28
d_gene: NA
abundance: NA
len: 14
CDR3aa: CASTNLGRTYEQYF
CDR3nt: TGTGCCAGCACCAACCTTGGCAGGACCTACGAGCAGTACTTC

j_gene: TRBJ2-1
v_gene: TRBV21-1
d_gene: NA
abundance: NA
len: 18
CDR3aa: CASSTPPLSGGPAGEQFF
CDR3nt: TGTGCCAGCAGCACCCCCCCTCTTAGCGGGGGGCCAGCGGGCGAGCAGTTCTTC

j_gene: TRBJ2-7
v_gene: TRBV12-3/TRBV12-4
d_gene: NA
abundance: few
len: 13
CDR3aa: CASSFGLTYEQYF
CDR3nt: TGTGCCAGCAGTTTCGGCCTTACCTACGAGCAGTACTTC

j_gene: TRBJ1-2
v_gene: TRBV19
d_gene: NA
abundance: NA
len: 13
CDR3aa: CASSIQGSYGYTF
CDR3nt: TGTGCCAGTAGTATCCAGGGTAGTTATGGCTACACCTTC

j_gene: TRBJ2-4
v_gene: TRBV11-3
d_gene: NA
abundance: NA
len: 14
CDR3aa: CASSLVARGNIQYF
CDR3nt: TGTGCCAGCAGCTTAGTTGCACGGGGAAACATTCAGTACTTC

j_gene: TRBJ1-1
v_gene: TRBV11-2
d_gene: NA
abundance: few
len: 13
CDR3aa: CASSLDPGTEAFF
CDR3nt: TGTGCCAGCAGCTTAGACCCGGGAACTGAAGCTTTCTTT

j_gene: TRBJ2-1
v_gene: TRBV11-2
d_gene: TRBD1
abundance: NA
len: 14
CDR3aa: CASSLDPGGREQFF
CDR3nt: TGTGCCAGCAGCTTAGACCCAGGGGGTAGGGAGCAGTTCTTC

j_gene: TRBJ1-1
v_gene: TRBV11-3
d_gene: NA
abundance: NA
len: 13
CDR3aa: CASGDTSNTEAFF
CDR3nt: TGTGCCAGCGGGGACACCTCGAACACTGAAGCTTTCTTT

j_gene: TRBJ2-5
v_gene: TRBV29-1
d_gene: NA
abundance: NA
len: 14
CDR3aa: CSARLGGGGETQYF
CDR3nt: TGCAGCGCACGACTCGGAGGGGGCGGTGAGACCCAGTACTTC

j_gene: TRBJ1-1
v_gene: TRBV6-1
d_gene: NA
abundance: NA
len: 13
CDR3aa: CASSDTRGTEAFF
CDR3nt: TGTGCCAGCAGTGATACGAGGGGCACTGAAGCTTTCTTT